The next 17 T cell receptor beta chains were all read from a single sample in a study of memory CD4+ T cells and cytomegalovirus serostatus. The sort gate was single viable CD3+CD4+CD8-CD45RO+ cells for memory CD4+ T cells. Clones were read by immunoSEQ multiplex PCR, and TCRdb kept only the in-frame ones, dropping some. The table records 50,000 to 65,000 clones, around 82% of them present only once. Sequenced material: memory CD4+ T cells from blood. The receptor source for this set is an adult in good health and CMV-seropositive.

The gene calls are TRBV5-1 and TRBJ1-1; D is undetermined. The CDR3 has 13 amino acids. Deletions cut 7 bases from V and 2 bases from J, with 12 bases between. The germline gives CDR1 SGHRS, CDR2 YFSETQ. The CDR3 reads CASGYGINTEAFF. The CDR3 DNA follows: TGCGCCAGCGGCTATGGGATTAACACTGAAGCTTTCTTT.

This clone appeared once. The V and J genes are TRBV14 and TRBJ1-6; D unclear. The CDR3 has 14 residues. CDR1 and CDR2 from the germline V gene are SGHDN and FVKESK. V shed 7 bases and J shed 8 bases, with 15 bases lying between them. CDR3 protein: CASNSWGVDSPLHF. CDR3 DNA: TGTGCCAGCAACAGCTGGGGTGTCGATTCACCCCTCCACTTT.

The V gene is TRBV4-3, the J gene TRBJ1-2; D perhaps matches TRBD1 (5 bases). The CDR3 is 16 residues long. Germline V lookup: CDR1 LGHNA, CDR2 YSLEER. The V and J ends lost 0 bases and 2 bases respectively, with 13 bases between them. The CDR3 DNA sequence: TGCGCCAGCAGCCAAGATACCAGGGCCATCAACTATGGCTACACCTTC. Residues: CASSQDTRAINYGYTF.

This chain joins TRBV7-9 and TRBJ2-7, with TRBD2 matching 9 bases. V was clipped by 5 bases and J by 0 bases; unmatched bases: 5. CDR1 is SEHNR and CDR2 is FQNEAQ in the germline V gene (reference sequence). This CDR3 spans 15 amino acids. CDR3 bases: TGTGCCAGCAGCAAGACTAGCGGAGCCTCCTACGAGCAGTACTTC. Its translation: CASSKTSGASYEQYF. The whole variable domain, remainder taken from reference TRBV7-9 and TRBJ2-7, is DTGVSQNPRHKITKRGQNVTFRCDPISEHNRLYWYRQTLGQGPEFLTYFQNEAQLEKSRLLSDRFSAERPKGSFSTLEIQRTEQGDSAMYLCASSKTSGASYEQYFGPGTRLTVT.

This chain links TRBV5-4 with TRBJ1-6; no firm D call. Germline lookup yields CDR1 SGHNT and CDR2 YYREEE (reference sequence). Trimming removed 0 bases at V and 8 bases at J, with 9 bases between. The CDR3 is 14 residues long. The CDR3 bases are TGTGCCAGCAGCTTGGTAGGTGTCGATTCACCCCTCCACTTT. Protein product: CASSLVGVDSPLHF.

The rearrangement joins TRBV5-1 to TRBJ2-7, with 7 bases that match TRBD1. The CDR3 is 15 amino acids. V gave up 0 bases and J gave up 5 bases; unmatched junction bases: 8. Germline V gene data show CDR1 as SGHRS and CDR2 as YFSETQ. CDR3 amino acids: CASSLEGRGTHEQYF. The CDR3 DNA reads TGCGCCAGCAGCTTGGAGGGCAGGGGGACCCACGAGCAGTACTTC.

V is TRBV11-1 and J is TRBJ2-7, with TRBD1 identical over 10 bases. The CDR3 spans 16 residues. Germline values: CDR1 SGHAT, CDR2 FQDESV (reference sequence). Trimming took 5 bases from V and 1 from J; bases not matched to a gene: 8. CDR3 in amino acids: CASSTTGTGASYEQYF. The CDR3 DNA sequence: TGTGCCAGCAGCACTACCGGGACAGGGGCGTCCTACGAGCAGTACTTC.

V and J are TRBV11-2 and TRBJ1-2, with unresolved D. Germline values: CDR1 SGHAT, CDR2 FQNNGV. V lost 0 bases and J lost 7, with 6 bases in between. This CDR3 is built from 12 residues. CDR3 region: CASSLDGVGYTF. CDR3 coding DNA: TGTGCCAGCAGCTTAGATGGGGTTGGCTACACCTTC.

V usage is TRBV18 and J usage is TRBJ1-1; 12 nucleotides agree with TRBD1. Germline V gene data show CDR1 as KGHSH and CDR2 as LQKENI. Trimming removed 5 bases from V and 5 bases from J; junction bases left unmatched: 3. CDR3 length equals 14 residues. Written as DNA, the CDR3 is TGTGCCAGCTCAGAGGGACAGGGGGCTACTGAAGCTTTCTTT. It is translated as CASSEGQGATEAFF.

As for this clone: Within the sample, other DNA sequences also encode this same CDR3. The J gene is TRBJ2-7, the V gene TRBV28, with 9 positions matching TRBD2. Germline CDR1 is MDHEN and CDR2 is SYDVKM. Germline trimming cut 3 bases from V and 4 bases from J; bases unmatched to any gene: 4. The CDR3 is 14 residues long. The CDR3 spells CASSLGTSLYEQYF. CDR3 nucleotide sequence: TGTGCCAGCAGTTTGGGGACTAGCCTATACGAGCAGTACTTC. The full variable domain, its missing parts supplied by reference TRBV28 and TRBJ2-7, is DVKVTQSSRYLVKRTGEKVFLECVQDMDHENMFWYRQDPGLGLRLIYFSYDVKMKEKGDIPEGYSVSREKKERFSLILESASTNQTSMYLCASSLGTSLYEQYFGPGTRLTVT.

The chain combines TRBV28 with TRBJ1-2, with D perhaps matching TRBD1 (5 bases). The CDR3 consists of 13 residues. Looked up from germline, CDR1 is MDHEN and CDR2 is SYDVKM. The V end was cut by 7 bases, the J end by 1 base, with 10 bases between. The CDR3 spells CASTTGFNYGYTF. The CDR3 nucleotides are TGTGCCAGCACCACAGGCTTTAACTATGGCTACACCTTC.

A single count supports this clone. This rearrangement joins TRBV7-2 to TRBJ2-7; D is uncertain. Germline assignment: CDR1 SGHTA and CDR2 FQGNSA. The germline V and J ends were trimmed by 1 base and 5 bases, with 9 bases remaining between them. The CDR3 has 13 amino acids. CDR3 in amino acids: CASSLVRVDEQYF. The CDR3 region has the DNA TGTGCCAGCAGCTTAGTCCGTGTGGACGAGCAGTACTTC. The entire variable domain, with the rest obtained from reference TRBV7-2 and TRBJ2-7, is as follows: GAGVSQSPSNKVTEKGKDVELRCDPISGHTALYWYRQSLGQGLEFLIYFQGNSAPDKSGLPSDRFSAERTGGSVSTLTIQRTQQEDSAVYLCASSLVRVDEQYFGPGTRLTVT.

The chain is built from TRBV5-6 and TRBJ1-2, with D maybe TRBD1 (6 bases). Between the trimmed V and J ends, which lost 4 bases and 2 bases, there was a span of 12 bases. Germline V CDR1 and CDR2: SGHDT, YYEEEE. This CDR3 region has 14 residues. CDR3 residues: CASSGLRGNYGYTF. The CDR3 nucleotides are TGTGCCAGCAGCGGACTTAGGGGGAACTATGGCTACACCTTC.

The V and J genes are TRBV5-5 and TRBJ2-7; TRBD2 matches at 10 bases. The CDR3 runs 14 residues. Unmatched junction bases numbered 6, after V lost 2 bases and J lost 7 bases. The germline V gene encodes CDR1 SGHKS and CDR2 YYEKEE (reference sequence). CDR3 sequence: CASSFGLAEREQYF. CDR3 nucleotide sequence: TGTGCCAGCAGCTTCGGACTAGCGGAAAGGGAGCAGTACTTC.

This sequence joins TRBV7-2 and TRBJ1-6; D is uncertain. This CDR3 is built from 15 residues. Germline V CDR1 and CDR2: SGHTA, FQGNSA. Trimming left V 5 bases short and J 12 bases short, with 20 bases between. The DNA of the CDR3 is TGTGCCAGCAGCACCCCCTCATTGCTCGGGCAACCCCTCCACTTT. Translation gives CASSTPSLLGQPLHF.

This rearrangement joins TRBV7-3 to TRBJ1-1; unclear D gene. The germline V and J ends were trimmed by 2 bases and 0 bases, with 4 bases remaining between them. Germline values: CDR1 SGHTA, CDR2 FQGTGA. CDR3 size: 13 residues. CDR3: CASSLDLNTEAFF. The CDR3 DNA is TGTGCCAGCAGCTTAGACTTGAACACTGAAGCTTTCTTT.

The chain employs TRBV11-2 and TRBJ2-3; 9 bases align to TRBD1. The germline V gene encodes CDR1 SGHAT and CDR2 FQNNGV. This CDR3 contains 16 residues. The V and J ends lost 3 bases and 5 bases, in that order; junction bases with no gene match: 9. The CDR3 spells CASSFVPGQGKDTQYF. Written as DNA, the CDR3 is TGTGCCAGCAGCTTTGTCCCGGGACAGGGTAAAGATACGCAGTATTTT.